The sequence of this T cell receptor (beta chain) was determined in a study of regulatory T cells in long-lasting Graves disease. Time point indicated: persistent/refractory GD, antithyroid drugs over 5 years with positive TRAb. PBMC RNA served as the TCR library source. This clonotype was observed at least ten times. V lost 6 bases and J 2 bases, leaving 8 bases between the germline ends. The CDR3 consists of 12 residues. CDR1 is MDHEN, CDR2 SYDVKM, per germline. Both iRepertoire HTBI primers and Arm-PCR of CDR3 regions were used to build the TCR beta libraries. TCRdb called the multiplex PCR reads again in MiXCR, with one record for every CDR3 protein. The sample contains roughly 500,000 distinct CDR3 sequences, around a fifth of which appear only once.

Source: peripheral blood mononuclear cells (PBMCs), taken when the disease was refractory, from a patient treated with antithyroid drugs. This clonotype originated in a female donor with Graves disease. The rearrangement uses TRBV28 and TRBJ2-7, with a weak D call TRBD1 (6 bases). The CDR3 DNA reads as TGTGCCAGCAGGGACAGAGCCTACGAGCAGTACTTC. The encoded protein is CASRDRAYEQYF.